This TCR beta chain stems from a study of T cells of healthy individuals. This clonotype was counted ten times or more. MiXCR was run by TCRdb on the 5' RACE reads, yielding one entry per CDR3 protein. Among 40,000 to 45,000 distinct CDR3 sequences listed, approximately 4.5% were seen once. V was clipped by 3 bases and J by 5 bases, with 8 bases between them. The CDR3 has 13 amino acids. The sequence came from a human donor in good health. This rearrangement joins TRBV12-3 or TRBV12-4 to TRBJ2-1; D remains unclear. Here the CDR3 DNA reads TGTGCCAGCAGTTTGGGGAATAACAATGAGCAGTTCTTC. This codes for CASSLGNNNEQFF.